Included here is one TCR beta chain sequence, with context. The method was immunoSEQ multiplex PCR; TCRdb's version includes in-frame clones alone and lacks a portion of them. The table records more than 400,000 clones, 90% to 96% of them present only once. Trimming left V 6 bases short and J 8 bases short, with 16 bases between. Germline-derived CDR1 and CDR2 are SNHLY and FYNNEI. The CDR3 loop spans 14 amino acids. The data were obtained in a study of shared clonotypes between healthy human individuals. Across the whole study: Donors, aged 18 to 49, were two women and a few men. Used for every donor were three CD4 naive, three CD4 memory, two CD8 naive and one CD8 memory plate.

What was sequenced was naive CD4+ T cells sorted from blood. The subset here: CD45RA+ positively selected. The clonotype originates from a woman aged 25 to 45 in good health. V gene TRBV2 combines with J gene TRBJ1-4; D may be TRBD1 (6 bases). CDR3 sequence reads: CASRHRDTPEKLFF. The CDR3 DNA reads as TGTGCCAGCAGGCACCGGGACACTCCCGAAAAACTGTTTTTT.